This record covers a single T cell receptor (beta chain). Its antigen is as yet unknown. This sample stems from a study of OX40 agonist ivuxolimab in advanced cancers. Study background: Ivuxolimab was administered intravenously to patients at 0.01 to 10 mg/kg every 2 weeks. Mean age 60 years, range about 23 to 85; around 80% male. Study-level results: Researchers did not establish what antigens the expanded peripheral T cells target.

The CDR3 covers 15 residues. Germline V gene data show CDR1 as MNHEY and CDR2 as SVGAGI. Losses at the gene ends were 6 bases for V and 9 bases for J; bases not matched to a gene: 15. The protocol was immunoSEQ multiplex PCR, while the TCRdb copy is restricted to in-frame clones and leaves out a portion. The top ten hold less than 4% of the sample, which has under 85,000 clones, over 75% seen once. The source was CD4+ or CD8+ T cells sorted from blood, collected in a trial of the OX40 agonist ivuxolimab. This receptor was identified in an adult with an advanced solid tumor such as melanoma, head and neck, liver or kidney cancer. V gene TRBV6-5 combines with J gene TRBJ2-5; 8 nucleotides line up with TRBD2. CDR3 sequence: CASSPSPGGTHSQYF. The CDR3 region has the DNA TGTGCCAGCAGCCCCTCGCCGGGAGGGACCCACTCCCAGTACTTC.